Here is one T cell receptor beta chain with its context. This clone was counted only a few times. The antigen it recognizes is unknown. Per-base quality was not reported, and no clone a single base away is much larger than it. The V end loses 5 bases and the J end loses 3 bases, and a stretch of 8 bases separates them. From the cysteine through the phenylalanine, the CDR3 covers 13 amino acids. The entry retains the CDR3 DNA only, 39 bases that are in frame from base 1. CDR1 and CDR2 are read off the germline V gene (reference sequence) as LNHNV and YYDKDF. The CDR3 regions of human TCRbeta chains were subjected to immunosequencing. From the authors' description of their analysis: TCRs in the repertoires were compared against a reference library of SARS-CoV-2-specific TCRs that had been generated with the MIRA antigen-specificity platform. Breadth was defined as the fraction of unique TCRs that were SARS-CoV-2-associated, and depth was defined as the fraction of total T cells that were SARS-CoV-2-associated. Using the MIRA data, every spike-specific TCR was mapped to the spike region that the TCR reacted to and assigned to either a CD4 or a CD8 class. Log10-transformed breadth and depth values were compared by one-way ANOVA with Sidak's multiple comparisons tests. The table comes from immuneACCESS by way of TCRdb, which keeps in-frame sequences with V and J called. Part of the clones is missing from these tables; in studies checked, under half for an unresolved V gene and the rest for unknown reasons. D and trimming come from the DNA, and the V and J calls and clone size come from that table. The sample table lists 100,000 to 150,000 clones, 88% of them with a count of one. Roughly 7.4% of the sample goes to the ten largest clones.

This sample is part of a study of T cell responses to AZD1222 COVID-19 vaccine (dated by TCRdb to the early 2020s). For the study in its entirety: AZD1222 recipients given second doses at about 4 weeks or at about 12 weeks were pooled, since spike-specific TCR depth and breadth were not found to differ between the two schedules. TCR sequencing was performed for about 250 trial participants, of whom approximately 200 were given two doses of AZD1222 and around 25 were given two doses of MenACWY control vaccine. Trial participants were enrolled by age into subgroups of 18-55, 56-69 and 70-plus years, and around 140, 26 and 57 TCR-sequenced participants, respectively, were included in these subgroups. Summary of the overall study and its limitations: Because no day 14 peak-response samples were available, repertoires were characterized only after the peak T cell response. The 56-69-year group was small, and its depth increase did not reach significance, likely because of low power. Epitopes outside the regions mutated in the B.1.351 and B.1.1.7 variants were reportedly recognized by nearly half of the unique spike-specific TCRs. A significant rise in spike-specific TCR breadth and depth was observed after two AZD1222 doses relative to day 0 and relative to MenACWY recipients. The vaccine-associated CD4 TCRs covered the entire spike protein, and the dominant responses fell in regions 160-218 and 743-854. Participants were mostly white British and included more females than males, and it was suggested by the authors that clonal diversity may have been underestimated. Conclusions about previously exposed vaccinees are limited because only six or seven AZD1222 recipients were SARS-CoV-2 seropositive at baseline.

Read against the paper, the sample's time point label means: baseline before first vaccination. The vaccinee samples were drawn from two UK trials, COV001 and COV002, one of which was a single-blind randomized controlled phase 2/3 trial testing AZD1222 (ChAdOx1 nCoV-19) in healthy adults. Trial participant PBMC samples were collected at day 0 and day 28 after the second dose for TCRbeta chain sequencing. Sample: peripheral blood, taken on day 0 of AZD1222 vaccination. The sequence joins TRBV15 to TRBJ1-5, with the identity of the D gene unclear. The TCR comes from an adult in good health. The DNA is TGTGCCACCAGCCGGGAGGCCAATCAGCCCCAGCATTTT. It translates to CATSREANQPQHF.